This T cell receptor beta chain was identified during a study of blood T cells in healthy people across ages. Findings of the study overall: Naive CD4+ cell counts and diversity both ran higher in long-lived than in aged donors.

This clonotype turned up a few times. Its target is not known. The CDR3 consists of 17 residues. The germline V gene encodes CDR1 SEHNR and CDR2 FQNEAQ (reference sequence). Trimming cost V 5 bases and J 4 bases, with 22 bases left between them. Using a J-beta primer mix together with a sample-barcoded 5' primer, a second PCR was run for about 7 to 12 cycles. Each TCR beta cDNA got a 12-nucleotide random molecular identifier. TCRdb re-derived calls from the 5' RACE reads in MiXCR, one entry per CDR3 protein. The repertoire holds some 1,800,000 distinct CDR3 sequences, with more than 35% as singletons. The receptor's source is a human donor in good health. The chain links TRBV7-9 to TRBJ2-3; TRBD2 is a possible D gene (5 bases). Material: blood. The CDR3 DNA is TGTGCCAGCAGCCGACTTTTGGCTTCCTTAGCGTCAGATACGCAGTATTTT. Its protein is CASSRLLASLASDTQYF. The full variable domain, its missing parts supplied by reference TRBV7-9 and TRBJ2-3, is DTGVSQNPRHKITKRGQNVTFRCDPISEHNRLYWYRQTLGQGPEFLTYFQNEAQLEKSRLLSDRFSAERPKGSFSTLEIQRTEQGDSAMYLCASSRLLASLASDTQYFGPGTRLTVL.